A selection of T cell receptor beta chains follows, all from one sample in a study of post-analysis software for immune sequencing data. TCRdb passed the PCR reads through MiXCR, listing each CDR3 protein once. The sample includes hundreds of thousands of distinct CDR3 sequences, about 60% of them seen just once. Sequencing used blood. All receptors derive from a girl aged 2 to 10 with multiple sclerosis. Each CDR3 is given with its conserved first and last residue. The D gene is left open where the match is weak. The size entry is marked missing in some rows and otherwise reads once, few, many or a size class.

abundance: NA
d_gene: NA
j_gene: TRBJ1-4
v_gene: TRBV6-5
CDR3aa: CASRGGPTGELFF
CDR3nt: TGTGCCAGCAGGGGAGGGCCCACAGGAGAACTGTTTTTT

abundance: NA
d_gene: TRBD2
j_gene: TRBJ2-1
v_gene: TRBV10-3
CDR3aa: CAISEGTSGSSLIEQFF
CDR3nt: TGTGCCATCAGTGAGGGGACTAGCGGGAGTTCCTTAATCGAGCAGTTCTTC

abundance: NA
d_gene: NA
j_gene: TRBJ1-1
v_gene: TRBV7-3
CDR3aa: CASSRQMNTEAFF
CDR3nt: TGTGCCAGCAGCCGACAGATGAACACTGAAGCTTTCTTT

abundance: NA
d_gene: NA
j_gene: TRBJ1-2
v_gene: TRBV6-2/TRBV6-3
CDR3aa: CASSSRGLHYGYTF
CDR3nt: TGTGCCAGCAGCTCTCGGGGACTTCACTATGGCTACACCTTC

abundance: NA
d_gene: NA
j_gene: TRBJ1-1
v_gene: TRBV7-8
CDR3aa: CATRENTGTGTEAFF
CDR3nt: TGTGCCACGAGAGAGAATACAGGGACCGGCACTGAAGCTTTCTTT

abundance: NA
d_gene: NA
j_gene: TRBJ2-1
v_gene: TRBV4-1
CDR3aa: CASSQGDYEQFF
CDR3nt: TGCGCCAGCAGCCAAGGAGACTACGAGCAGTTCTTC

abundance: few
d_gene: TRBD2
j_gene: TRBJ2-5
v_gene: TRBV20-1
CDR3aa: CSAAIAGGRETQYF
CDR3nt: TGCAGTGCTGCTATAGCGGGGGGGCGGGAGACCCAGTACTTC

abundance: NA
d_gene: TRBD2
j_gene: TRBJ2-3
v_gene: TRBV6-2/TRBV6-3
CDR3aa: CASRSRLAGGRTDTQYF
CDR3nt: TGTGCCAGCAGGTCCCGTCTAGCGGGGGGACGCACAGATACGCAGTATTTT

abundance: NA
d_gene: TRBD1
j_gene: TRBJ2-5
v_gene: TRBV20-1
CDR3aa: CSARDYRGQETQYF
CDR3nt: TGCAGTGCTAGAGATTACAGGGGGCAAGAGACCCAGTACTTC

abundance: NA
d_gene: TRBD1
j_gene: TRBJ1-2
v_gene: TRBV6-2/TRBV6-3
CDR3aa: CASSLGQGASYGYTF
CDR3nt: TGTGCCAGCAGTCTGGGACAGGGGGCCTCCTATGGCTACACCTTC

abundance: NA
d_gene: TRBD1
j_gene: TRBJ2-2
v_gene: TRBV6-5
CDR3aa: CASSFTGTANTGELFF
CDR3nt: TGTGCCAGCAGTTTCACCGGGACAGCGAACACCGGGGAGCTGTTTTTT

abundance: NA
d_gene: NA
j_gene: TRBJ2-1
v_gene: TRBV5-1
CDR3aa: CASSLARALYNEQFF
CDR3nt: TGCGCCAGCAGCTTGGCTCGGGCATTATACAATGAGCAGTTCTTC

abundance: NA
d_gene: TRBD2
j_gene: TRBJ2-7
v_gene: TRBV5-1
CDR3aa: CASSLAGTSGSFYEQYF
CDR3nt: TGCGCCAGCAGCTTGGCAGGGACTAGCGGATCCTTCTACGAGCAGTACTTC

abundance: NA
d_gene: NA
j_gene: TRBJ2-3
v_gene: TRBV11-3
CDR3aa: CASSPSLSTDTQYF
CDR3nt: TGTGCCAGCAGCCCCAGCCTCAGCACAGATACGCAGTATTTT

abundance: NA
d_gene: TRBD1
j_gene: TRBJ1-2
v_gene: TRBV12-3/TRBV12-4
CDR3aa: CASSSSGQGPANYGYTF
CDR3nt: TGTGCCAGCAGTTCATCCGGACAGGGGCCCGCTAACTATGGCTACACCTTC

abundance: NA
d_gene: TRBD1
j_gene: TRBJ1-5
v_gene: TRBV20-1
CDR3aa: CSAMGQGNQPQHF
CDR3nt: TGCAGTGCCATGGGACAGGGAAATCAGCCCCAGCATTTT

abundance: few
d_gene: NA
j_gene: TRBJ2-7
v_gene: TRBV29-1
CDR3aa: CSVRLDYEQYF
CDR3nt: TGCAGCGTTCGGTTGGACTACGAGCAGTACTTC

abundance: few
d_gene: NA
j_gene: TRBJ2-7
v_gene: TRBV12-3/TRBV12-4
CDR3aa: CASSLGPVSYEQYF
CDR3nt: TGTGCCAGCAGTTTAGGTCCGGTTTCCTACGAGCAGTACTTC

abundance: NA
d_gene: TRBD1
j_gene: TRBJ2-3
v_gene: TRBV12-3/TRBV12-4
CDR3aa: CASSPGQGVPDTQYF
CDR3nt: TGTGCCAGCAGTCCGGGACAGGGCGTCCCAGATACGCAGTATTTT

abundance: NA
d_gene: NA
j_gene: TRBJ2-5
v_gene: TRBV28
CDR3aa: CATATSRGQQETQYF
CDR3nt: TGTGCCACTGCCACTAGCCGGGGCCAACAAGAGACCCAGTACTTC

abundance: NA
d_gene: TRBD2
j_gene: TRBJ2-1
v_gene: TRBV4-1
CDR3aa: CASSHFQLAGPNEQFF
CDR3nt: TGCGCCAGCAGCCACTTCCAACTAGCGGGGCCCAATGAGCAGTTCTTC

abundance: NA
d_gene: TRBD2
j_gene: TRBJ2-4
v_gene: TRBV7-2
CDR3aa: CASSLILAGGPLAKNIQYF
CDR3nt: TGTGCCAGCAGCTTAATTCTAGCGGGGGGGCCCCTAGCCAAAAACATTCAGTACTTC

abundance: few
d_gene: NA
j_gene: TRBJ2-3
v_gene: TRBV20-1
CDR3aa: CSAHYPLSTDTQYF
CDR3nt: TGCAGTGCTCACTATCCCCTGAGCACAGATACGCAGTATTTT

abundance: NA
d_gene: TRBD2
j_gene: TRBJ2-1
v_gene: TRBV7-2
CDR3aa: CASREGASGTEGGFREQFF
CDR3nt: TGTGCCAGCAGAGAGGGGGCTAGCGGGACCGAAGGGGGATTTCGTGAGCAGTTCTTC

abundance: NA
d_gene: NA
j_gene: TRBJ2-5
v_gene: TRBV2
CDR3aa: CASSYTQTQYF
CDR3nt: TGTGCCAGCAGCTACACCCAGACCCAGTACTTC

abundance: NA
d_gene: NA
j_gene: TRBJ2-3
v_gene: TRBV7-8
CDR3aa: CASSPWSRTDTQYF
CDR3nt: TGTGCCAGCAGCCCGTGGTCCCGCACAGATACGCAGTATTTT